These T cell receptor beta chains were read from a single sample in a study of cytomegalovirus exposure and HLA in healthy donors. Using immunoSEQ multiplex PCR, the repertoire was profiled, and TCRdb retains in-frame clones only, with some absent. This table has some 98,000 clones, around 9.6% appearing once. Sequenced: PBMCs. Receptors originate from a man aged 50 or older in good health and CMV-seropositive. CDR3s include the opening cysteine and the closing phenylalanine or tryptophan. A D gene is named only where the DNA matches it firmly. Clone size appears in some rows only: once, few, many, or a class for an expanded clone.

DNA,CDR3,J,V,size,D
TGTGCCAGCTCCCTTGACAGGGTCCCTAACTCCTCTGGAAACACCATATATTTT,CASSLDRVPNSSGNTIYF,TRBJ1-3,TRBV18,NA,TRBD1
TGTGCCAGCAGCTTAGATTGGGGGCGCGGTTCGAACTATGGCTACACCTTC,CASSLDWGRGSNYGYTF,TRBJ1-2,TRBV11-2,NA,NA
TGTGCCAGCAGTGAAGCCACAGGGAACAATGGCTACACCTTC,CASSEATGNNGYTF,TRBJ1-2,TRBV6-1,NA,NA
TGCGCCAGCAGACCCGGTTCTAGCGGGAACACCGGGGAGCTGTTTTTT,CASRPGSSGNTGELFF,TRBJ2-2,TRBV5-1,NA,TRBD2
TGCGCCAGCAGTGAGTCCCTAGCGGGTGGCACAGATACGCAGTATTTT,CASSESLAGGTDTQYF,TRBJ2-3,TRBV10-1,few,TRBD2
TGTGCCAGCAGTGGCCCGGGACTAGGGCGGAATGAGCAGTTCTTC,CASSGPGLGRNEQFF,TRBJ2-1,TRBV2,NA,TRBD2
TGTGCCAGCAGCTTGACAGGATCCCCCTACGAGCAGTACTTC,CASSLTGSPYEQYF,TRBJ2-7,TRBV7-8,NA,NA
TGCGCCAGCAGCTTGGGCGGATTTAGGGGGAATGAGCAGTTCTTC,CASSLGGFRGNEQFF,TRBJ2-1,TRBV5-1,few,NA
TGTGCCAGCACCCTCGACAGGCCTACACTTGGGTACGAGCAGTACTTC,CASTLDRPTLGYEQYF,TRBJ2-7,TRBV27,NA,NA
TGTGCCAGCAGCTTGACTAGCGGGAAGGGCACCGGGGAGCTGTTTTTT,CASSLTSGKGTGELFF,TRBJ2-2,TRBV5-4,few,TRBD2
TGTGCCAGCAACGAACCGGGACAGAGGACCTACGAGCAGTACTTC,CASNEPGQRTYEQYF,TRBJ2-7,TRBV28,NA,TRBD1
TGTGCCAGCAGTTTACTAAAGGGGCTGCGCAATCAGCCCCAGCATTTT,CASSLLKGLRNQPQHF,TRBJ1-5,TRBV28,NA,NA
TGTGCCATCGTCGGGAACAGGGGTGATGGCTACACCTTC,CAIVGNRGDGYTF,TRBJ1-2,TRBV10-3,NA,TRBD1
TGTGCCAGTAGTAAGCGGGACCGTAACAATGAGCAGTTCTTC,CASSKRDRNNEQFF,TRBJ2-1,TRBV19,NA,TRBD2
TGTGCCAGCAGCTTCGGACTAGCGGCCCCCACAGATACGCAGTATTTT,CASSFGLAAPTDTQYF,TRBJ2-3,TRBV5-8,many,TRBD2
TGTGCCAGCAGTTTAAGCAGGGAAAGGGAAAAACTGTTTTTT,CASSLSREREKLFF,TRBJ1-4,TRBV27,NA,NA
TGTGCCACCAGCAGGCCTTGGGCCCCGATGTTTTTT,CATSRPWAPMFF,TRBJ1-4,TRBV15,few,NA
TGTGCCTGGAGTGTACTGCCAGGCAGCTATGGCTACACCTTC,CAWSVLPGSYGYTF,TRBJ1-2,TRBV30,NA,NA
TGTGCCAGCAGGGGGTGGACAGGGAACACCGGGGAGCTGTTTTTT,CASRGWTGNTGELFF,TRBJ2-2,TRBV6-1,NA,TRBD1
TGTGCCAGCGGGGAGCGGGATCTTTACAATGAGCAGTTCTTC,CASGERDLYNEQFF,TRBJ2-1,TRBV9,NA,TRBD2
TGCAGCGTTCAGACTAGCGGGAGATTAGGTTCCTACAATGAGCAGTTCTTC,CSVQTSGRLGSYNEQFF,TRBJ2-1,TRBV29-1,NA,TRBD2
TGCGCCAGCAGCAAGGACAGTTATGGCTACACCTTC,CASSKDSYGYTF,TRBJ1-2,TRBV5-1,NA,NA
TGTGCCAGCAGGGATCCTACTAGCGGGGCCCCCTACAATGAGCAGTTCTTC,CASRDPTSGAPYNEQFF,TRBJ2-1,TRBV2,NA,TRBD2
TGTGCTATTCGGGCAGGGGGCCTGGGTCAGCCCCAGCATTTT,CAIRAGGLGQPQHF,TRBJ1-5,TRBV30,few,TRBD1
TGCGCCAGCAGCATGGACAGCTATGGCTACACCTTC,CASSMDSYGYTF,TRBJ1-2,TRBV5-1,few,NA
TGTGCCAGCAGCCGGACAGGTCCCAATCAGCCCCAGCATTTT,CASSRTGPNQPQHF,TRBJ1-5,TRBV28,few,TRBD1
TGTGCCAGCAGTGACAGCGGGAGGGCCGTCGACGAGCAGTACTTC,CASSDSGRAVDEQYF,TRBJ2-7,TRBV2,few,TRBD2
TGCGCCAGCAGCTTCCGTGGGGGCCGAGACACTGAAGCTTTCTTT,CASSFRGGRDTEAFF,TRBJ1-1,TRBV5-1,few,NA
TGTGCCAGCAGCCAAGATTCAGGGGGCACGAGAGAGCAGTACTTC,CASSQDSGGTREQYF,TRBJ2-5,TRBV4-2,NA,TRBD1
TGCGCCAGCAGCTTGGGAGCCTTGACAGGTCTCTCTGGGGCCAACGTCCTGACTTTC,CASSLGALTGLSGANVLTF,TRBJ2-6,TRBV5-1,many,NA
TGTGCCAGCAGATCAGGGACAGGTCCCATTGGCTACACCTTC,CASRSGTGPIGYTF,TRBJ1-2,TRBV6-5,NA,TRBD1
TGTGCCAGCCAGGGACTACGGCCCTCCAATGAGCAGTTCTTC,CASQGLRPSNEQFF,TRBJ2-1,TRBV5-4,few,TRBD2
TGTGCCAGCGCCGGCCGGGATCAGCCCCAGCATTTT,CASAGRDQPQHF,TRBJ1-5,TRBV27,NA,NA
TGCAGCGTCGCCCCCGGGGGAGGGCCTGGGGCCAACGTCCTGACTTTC,CSVAPGGGPGANVLTF,TRBJ2-6,TRBV29-1,few,TRBD2
TGTGCCTGGAGTGCTCCATCGACAGGGGGCACTGAAGCTTTCTTT,CAWSAPSTGGTEAFF,TRBJ1-1,TRBV30,few,TRBD1
TGTGCCAGCAGTTTATCTTTTCAAACAGGGGGCAGCGAGCAGTACTTC,CASSLSFQTGGSEQYF,TRBJ2-7,TRBV28,NA,TRBD1
TGCAGCGCGAGGGGGCCGCCTAGGAATTCACCCCTCCACTTT,CSARGPPRNSPLHF,TRBJ1-6,TRBV29-1,NA,TRBD1
TGTGCCAGCAGTTACGAGGATACGCAGTATTTT,CASSYEDTQYF,TRBJ2-3,TRBV6-6,NA,NA
TGCGCCAGCAACCCAACAGGGGGGTATGGCTACACCTTC,CASNPTGGYGYTF,TRBJ1-2,TRBV5-1,NA,TRBD1
TGTGCCATCAGTTTTGCGGGGGCGCGGGGGGCCAACGTCCTGACTTTC,CAISFAGARGANVLTF,TRBJ2-6,TRBV10-3,NA,NA
TGTGCCAGCAGCTATACAGGGGGCCGAGTTTCACCCCTCCACTTT,CASSYTGGRVSPLHF,TRBJ1-6,TRBV5-4,NA,TRBD1
TGTGCTAGCAGCTTAGCGGCGGAGGAGGAGACCCAGTACTTC,CASSLAAEEETQYF,TRBJ2-5,TRBV7-7,few,NA
TGTGCCAGCAGTTTATGGGGACTAGCGGGAGTCGGGGAAGAGACCCAGTACTTC,CASSLWGLAGVGEETQYF,TRBJ2-5,TRBV28,NA,TRBD2
TGTGCCAGCAGTCTGGGACAGGGCGGCAACTATGGCTACACCTTC,CASSLGQGGNYGYTF,TRBJ1-2,TRBV2,few,TRBD1
TGTGCCAGCAGAGGAGGAGCGGGAGCCGAGTATGAGCAGTTCTTC,CASRGGAGAEYEQFF,TRBJ2-1,TRBV6-5,NA,TRBD2
TGTGCCAGCAGTATCTCGTTCAGGGGGTATGGCTACACCTTC,CASSISFRGYGYTF,TRBJ1-2,TRBV27,NA,TRBD1
TGCGCCAGCAGCCTGACAGGGAGGAACACCGGGGAGCTGTTTTTT,CASSLTGRNTGELFF,TRBJ2-2,TRBV10-1,few,TRBD1
TGTGCCAGCAGTCAGGGACTAGCGGGTAGGGAGTTCTTC,CASSQGLAGREFF,TRBJ2-1,TRBV28,NA,TRBD2
TGTGCCAGCAGTCGTATAGCGGGAGGGCTCAATGAGCAGTTCTTC,CASSRIAGGLNEQFF,TRBJ2-1,TRBV27,few,TRBD2
TGTGCCAGCGAGAAGGGGACAGGGGTCAATCAGCCCCAGCATTTT,CASEKGTGVNQPQHF,TRBJ1-5,TRBV6-1,NA,TRBD1
TGTGCCTTAGACCCGGGACTAGCGGGCGGGGAGCTGTTTTTT,CALDPGLAGGELFF,TRBJ2-2,TRBV30,few,TRBD2
TGCGCCAGCAGCCTCTTCGGACAGCGAGGGGAGACCCAGTACTTC,CASSLFGQRGETQYF,TRBJ2-5,TRBV4-1,few,NA
TGTGCCAGCAGCGACAGGGGCCTCCAAGAGACCCAGTACTTC,CASSDRGLQETQYF,TRBJ2-5,TRBV5-6,NA,TRBD1